This T cell receptor (beta chain) was retrieved from a study of blood T cell repertoires in COVID-19. Turning to the study itself: Italy, Spain and the United States were the sources of the convalescent and acute COVID-19 samples. PBMCs, B-cell-depleted T cells, or T cells provided the cDNA or gDNA that made up the material.

In the original processing: Estimates of nucleated cell counts were drawn from the amplification of reference gene primers. Produced via immunoSEQ multiplex PCR; TCRdb's table is partial and in-frame only. From that table come the V and J calls and clone size; the DNA was used to work out D and trimming. The sample has 180,000 or so clones; 70% to 85% are singletons. V was pared by 3 bases and J by 2 bases, with 12 bases between. The CDR3 is 15 amino acids. Per the germline V gene, CDR1 is SGDLS and CDR2 is YYNGEE. The receptor was isolated from a woman of 80 years or more with acute or convalescent COVID-19. Sequenced sample: peripheral blood. The rearrangement links TRBV9 to TRBJ2-4; D is perhaps TRBD2 (6 bases). CDR3 in amino acids: CASSATGGSKNIQYF. CDR3 nucleotide sequence: TGTGCCAGCAGCGCGACCGGAGGGTCCAAAAACATTCAGTACTTC.